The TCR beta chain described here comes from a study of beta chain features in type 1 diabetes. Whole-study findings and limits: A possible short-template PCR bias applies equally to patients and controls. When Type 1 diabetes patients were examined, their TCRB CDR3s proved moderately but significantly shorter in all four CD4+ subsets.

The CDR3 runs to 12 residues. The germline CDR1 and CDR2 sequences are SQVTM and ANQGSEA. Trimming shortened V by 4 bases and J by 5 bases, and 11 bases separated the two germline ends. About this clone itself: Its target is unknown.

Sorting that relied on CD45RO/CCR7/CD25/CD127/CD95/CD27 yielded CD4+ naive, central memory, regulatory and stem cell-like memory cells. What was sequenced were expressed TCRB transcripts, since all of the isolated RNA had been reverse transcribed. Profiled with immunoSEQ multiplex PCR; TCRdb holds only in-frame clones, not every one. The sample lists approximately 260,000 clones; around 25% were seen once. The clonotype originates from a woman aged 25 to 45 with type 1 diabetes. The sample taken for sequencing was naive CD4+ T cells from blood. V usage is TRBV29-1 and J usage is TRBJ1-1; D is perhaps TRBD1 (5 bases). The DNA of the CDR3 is TGCAGCGTTGCAGGGAGGTATACTGAAGCTTTCTTT. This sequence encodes CSVAGRYTEAFF.